The subject of this entry is one T cell receptor (beta chain). Its antigen is undetermined. Assay used: immunoSEQ multiplex PCR; TCRdb lists only in-frame clones, some missing. The sample has approximately 130,000 clones, 70% to 90% seen once. The germline V gene encodes CDR1 SGHKS and CDR2 YYEKEE (reference sequence). This CDR3 comprises 18 residues. V was pared by 3 bases and J by 0 bases, with 14 bases of the junction left unmatched. These data are taken from a study of T cell responses to AZD1222 COVID-19 vaccine. Broader study findings: Spike-specific TCR breadth and depth were elevated following two AZD1222 doses. Donors were mostly white British, more females; clonal diversity possibly underestimated.

Second doses that came at about 4 or about 12 weeks were put together. The sequencing used peripheral blood, collected 28 days after the second AZD1222 dose. This TCR derives from an adult who received the AZD1222 COVID-19 vaccine. This chain links TRBV5-5 with TRBJ1-1; 7 bases fit TRBD1. CDR3 amino acids: CASSSLTGTEQMNTEAFF. For the CDR3, the DNA is TGTGCCAGCAGCTCGTTGACCGGGACAGAACAGATGAACACTGAAGCTTTCTTT.